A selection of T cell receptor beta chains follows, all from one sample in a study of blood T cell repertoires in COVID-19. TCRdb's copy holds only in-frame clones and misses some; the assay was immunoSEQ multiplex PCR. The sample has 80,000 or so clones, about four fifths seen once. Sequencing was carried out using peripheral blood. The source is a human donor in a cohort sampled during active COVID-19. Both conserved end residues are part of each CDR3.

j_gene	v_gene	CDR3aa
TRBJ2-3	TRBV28	CASSSTKTSGTSTDTQYF
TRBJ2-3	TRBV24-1	CATSVSTGGASTDTQYF
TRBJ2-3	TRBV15	CATSRGSGRTDTQYF
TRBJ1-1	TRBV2	CASSVASGTGDAFF
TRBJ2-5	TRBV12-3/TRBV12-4	CASSFSETQYF
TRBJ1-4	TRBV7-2	CASSLGGRGGRTTNEKLFF
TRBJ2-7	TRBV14	CASSPGLANEQYF
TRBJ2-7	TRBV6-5	CASSYSSTGSFYEQYF
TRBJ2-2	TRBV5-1	CASSLSGGDTGELFF
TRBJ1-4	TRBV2	CASSEGAATNEKLFF
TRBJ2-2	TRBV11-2	CASSLGAGVVTGELFF
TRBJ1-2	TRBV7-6	CASSTGQGANYGYTF
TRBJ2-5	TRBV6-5	CASRGSLALHF
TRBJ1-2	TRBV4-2	CASSHLQGDGGYTF
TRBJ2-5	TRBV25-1	CASSEFAGVETQYF
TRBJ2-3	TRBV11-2	CASSRLIRSDTQYF
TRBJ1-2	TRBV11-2	CASSLEQYYGYTF
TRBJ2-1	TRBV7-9	CASSLSGTYNEQFF
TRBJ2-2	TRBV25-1	CASGQGKGAGELFF
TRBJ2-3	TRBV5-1	CASSADRRLFSTDTQYF
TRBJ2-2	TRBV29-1	CSVERLAGNGELFF
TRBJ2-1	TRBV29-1	CSVEVEGRIEQFF
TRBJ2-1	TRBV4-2	CASSPGGGGSYNEQFF
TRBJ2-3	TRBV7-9	CASSPGTGRGTDTQYF
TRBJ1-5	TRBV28	CASSPRLGAGQPQHF
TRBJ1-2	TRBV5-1	CASTQGGGGSYGYTF
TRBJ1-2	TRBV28	CASRPQLYGYTF
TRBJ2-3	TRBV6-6	CASSSSRGSIVDTQYF
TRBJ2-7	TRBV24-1	CATSDFDRAEQYF
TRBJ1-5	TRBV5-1	CASRMTGDSNQPQHF
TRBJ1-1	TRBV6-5	CASSLDRAGNTEAFF
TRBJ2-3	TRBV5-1	CASSLPSGTDTQYF
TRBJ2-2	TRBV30	CAWSDRWTGRDTGELFF
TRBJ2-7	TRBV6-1	CASSEALRRTGHF
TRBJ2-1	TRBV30	CAWTQRNEQFF
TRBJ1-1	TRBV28	CASSRPGQGRTEAFF
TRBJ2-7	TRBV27	CASSSGGPYEQYF
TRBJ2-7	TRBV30	CAWSVGQGREKSEQYF
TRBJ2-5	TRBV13	CASSTQGAGETQYF
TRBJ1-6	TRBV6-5	CASLGGSYNSPLHF